One sample yielded the 21 T cell receptor beta chains listed below, sequenced in a study of long-term antiretroviral therapy in people with HIV. Running of the v3.0 immunoSEQ assay took place at survey level. Sequencing used immunoSEQ multiplex PCR; TCRdb keeps in-frame clones, though not all of them. The sample includes 30,000 to 40,000 clones, about four fifths of them seen just once. The sequencing used unsorted PBMCs, collected 3 years after starting antiretroviral therapy. These receptors were obtained from a man between 45 and 60 years old with HIV.

A few counts support this clone. The chain has TRBV6-7 and TRBJ2-5, with a weak D call TRBD1 (6 bases). TRBV6-7 is an open reading frame, and its role is uncertain. V was cut by 6 bases and J by 5 bases, with 16 bases left in between. The length of the CDR3 is 14 residues. The CDR3 region has the DNA TGTGCCAGCAGCTACAGGGTCCTGAAGGAGACCCAGTACTTC. It codes for CASSYRVLKETQYF.

This chain connects TRBV13 to TRBJ2-1; 12 bases map to TRBD2. Losses at the gene ends were 5 bases for V and 7 bases for J; bases not matched to a gene: 6. This CDR3 spans 15 amino acids. In germline, CDR1 is PRHDT, CDR2 FYEKMQ (reference sequence). The CDR3 sequence is CASSPTSGRTNEQFF. The CDR3 DNA sequence: TGTGCCAGCAGCCCGACTAGCGGGAGAACGAATGAGCAGTTCTTC.

This clone was seen a few times. The J gene is TRBJ2-7, the V gene TRBV5-1, with TRBD1 matching over 7 bases. The J segment lost 6 bases and the V segment lost 6 bases, leaving 18 bases of the junction unmatched. CDR1 is SGHRS and CDR2 is YFSETQ in the germline V gene. The length of the CDR3 is 16 residues. CDR3 protein: CASKGAATGPRVEQYF. CDR3 nucleotide sequence: TGCGCCAGCAAGGGGGCTGCGACAGGTCCAAGGGTCGAGCAGTACTTC.

The rearrangement joins TRBV6-5 to TRBJ2-5; unclear D gene. The CDR3 is 14 amino acids. Germline CDR1 MNHEY, CDR2 SVGAGI. The V gene lost 8 bases and the J gene lost 4 bases, with 17 bases spanning the gap. The CDR3 loop reads CASGPGLAPETQYF. Written as DNA, the CDR3 is TGTGCCAGCGGACCGGGCCTTGCCCCAGAGACCCAGTACTTC.

The chain has TRBV28 and TRBJ2-1; D not resolved. This CDR3 is 11 amino acids long. Germline lookup yields CDR1 MDHEN and CDR2 SYDVKM. Trimming took 2 bases from V and 8 from J, leaving 4 bases between them. CDR3 sequence: CASSLTHEQFF. For the CDR3, the DNA is TGTGCCAGCAGTTTAACCCATGAGCAGTTCTTC.

The chain has TRBV6-5 and TRBJ1-1, with D unresolved. V dropped 2 bases and J dropped 1 base, with 8 bases sitting between them. This CDR3 has 14 residues. Germline assignment: CDR1 MNHEY and CDR2 SVGAGI. DNA for the CDR3: TGTGCCAGCAGTTACGGCAGGCCGAACACTGAAGCTTTCTTT. Translating gives CASSYGRPNTEAFF.

This clone was recorded a few times. The gene calls are TRBV5-1 and TRBJ2-2; TRBD2 matches at 8 bases. CDR1 SGHRS and CDR2 YFSETQ come from the germline V gene. The CDR3 is 16 amino acids. With 5 bases clipped from V and 5 bases from J, the junction kept 11 bases outside the gene matches. The CDR3 region has the DNA TGCGCCAGCAGAGCTGCTGGGACTAGGTCGACCGGGGAGCTGTTTTTT. As protein: CASRAAGTRSTGELFF.

V and J are TRBV5-8 and TRBJ1-5; D gene ambiguous. Germline V CDR1 and CDR2: SGHTS, YDEGEE. The V and J ends lost 5 bases and 4 bases respectively, with 4 bases between them. This CDR3 comprises 11 residues. CDR3 residues: CASSYNQPQHF. CDR3 DNA sequence: TGTGCCAGCAGTTATAATCAGCCCCAGCATTTT.

The V and J genes are TRBV5-1 and TRBJ2-5; D is uncertain. This CDR3 spans 11 amino acids. V was cut by 4 bases and J by 3 bases, with 4 bases left in between. From germline, CDR1 is SGHRS and CDR2 YFSETQ. CDR3 region: CASSLEETQYF. DNA for the CDR3: TGCGCCAGCAGCCTAGAAGAGACCCAGTACTTC.

V and J are TRBV19 and TRBJ1-4; tentative D call: TRBD1 (6 bases). The germline gives CDR1 LNHDA, CDR2 SQIVND (reference sequence). V lost 5 bases to trimming and J lost 5 bases, with 15 bases between them. The CDR3 runs 15 residues. This chain's CDR3 is CASSASGTLNEKLFF. The CDR3 DNA reads TGTGCCAGTAGTGCCTCCGGGACATTAAATGAAAAACTGTTTTTT.

The chain combines TRBV5-5 with TRBJ2-7, with a possible D match to TRBD2 (5 bases). This CDR3 comprises 14 residues. The germline CDR1 and CDR2 sequences are SGHKS and YYEKEE (reference sequence). Trimming took off 2 bases at V and 1 base at J, with 10 bases between the two ends. The DNA for the CDR3 is TGTGCCAGCAGCTTAGTCGAGCGGTCCTACGAGCAGTACTTC. It yields the protein CASSLVERSYEQYF.

V and J are TRBV4-3 and TRBJ2-5; TRBD2 matches 13 bases. V lost 5 bases and J lost 2; bases outside the gene matches: 2. This CDR3 has 15 amino acids. Looked up from germline, CDR1 is LGHNA and CDR2 is YSLEER. The CDR3 coding sequence is TGCGCCAGCAGCAAGACTAGCGGGGGGCAAGAGACCCAGTACTTC. This gives the protein CASSKTSGGQETQYF.

This chain joins TRBV7-2 and TRBJ2-7; TRBD2 might be the D (5 bases). The CDR3 has 17 residues. Germline V gene lookup returns CDR1 SGHTA and CDR2 FQGNSA. Trimming took off 6 bases at V and 0 bases at J, with 21 bases between the two ends. The CDR3, as DNA: TGTGCCAGCAGTTCTCCGGGGAGCGGTTACCGCTCCTACGAGCAGTACTTC. This translates into CASSSPGSGYRSYEQYF.

This clone was counted between two and nine times. This sequence joins TRBV9 and TRBJ2-7, with D unclear. CDR1 is SGDLS and CDR2 is YYNGEE in the germline V gene. V was clipped by 3 bases and J by 7 bases, with 17 bases between them. The CDR3 consists of 14 residues. Here the CDR3 reads CASSARRDSGEQYF. The CDR3 DNA reads as TGTGCCAGCAGCGCACGACGCGATAGTGGTGAGCAGTACTTC. The variable domain in full, with the rest retrieved from reference TRBV9 and TRBJ2-7, is DSGVTQTPKHLITATGQRVTLRCSPRSGDLSVYWYQQSLDQGLQFLIQYYNGEERAKGNILERFSAQQFPDLHSELNLSSLELGDSALYFCASSARRDSGEQYFGPGTRLTVT.

The chain joins TRBV19 to TRBJ2-5, with D possibly being TRBD2 (7 bases). The CDR3 is 15 amino acids. Germline CDR1 and CDR2: LNHDA and SQIVND (reference sequence). V lost 8 bases to trimming and J lost 10 bases, with 26 bases between them. The CDR3 bases are TGTGCCAGTGGCTTAGGGGGGGAGAGCTCCAAGAGCCAGTACTTC. Translation gives CASGLGGESSKSQYF.

This clone was picked up one time. J is TRBJ2-3 and V is TRBV5-1, with no clear D. The length of the CDR3 is 12 residues. Germline assignment: CDR1 SGHRS and CDR2 YFSETQ. The ends were cut back, 5 bases at V and 2 bases at J, with 6 bases in the middle. The CDR3 reads CASRIYTDTQYF. The CDR3, as DNA: TGCGCCAGCAGGATTTACACAGATACGCAGTATTTT. The entire variable domain, with the rest obtained from reference TRBV5-1 and TRBJ2-3, is as follows: KAGVTQTPRYLIKTRGQQVTLSCSPISGHRSVSWYQQTPGQGLQFLFEYFSETQRNKGNFPGRFSGRQFSNSRSEMNVSTLELGDSALYLCASRIYTDTQYFGPGTRLTVL.

CDR3 nucleotides: TGTGCCAGTAGGACGAGGGGGTCGAATGAAAAACTGTTTTTT. This sequence encodes CASRTRGSNEKLFF. V gene TRBV19 combines with J gene TRBJ1-4; TRBD1 is a possible D gene (6 bases). This CDR3 region has 14 residues. Looked up from germline, CDR1 is LNHDA and CDR2 is SQIVND (reference sequence). V was pared by 6 bases and J by 5 bases, with 13 bases between.

The chain employs TRBV18 and TRBJ1-2; D ambiguous. Per germline, CDR1 KGHSH and CDR2 LQKENI. This CDR3 comprises 13 residues. V was trimmed by 2 bases and J by 3 bases, leaving 7 bases between them. For the CDR3, the DNA is TGTGCCAGCTCACCAGGGCAGGACTATGGCTACACCTTC. Its translation is CASSPGQDYGYTF.

J is TRBJ1-5 and V is TRBV7-9; D uncertain. Germline CDR1 and CDR2: SEHNR and FQNEAQ (reference sequence). This CDR3 is built from 12 residues. Deletions cut 0 bases from V and 3 bases from J, with 0 bases between. The CDR3 nucleotides are TGTGCCAGCAGCTTAGCCAATCAGCCCCAGCATTTT. This encodes CASSLANQPQHF.

The chain combines TRBV11-2 with TRBJ1-1; tentatively, D is TRBD1 (6 bases). The germline V gene encodes CDR1 SGHAT and CDR2 FQNNGV. CDR3 length: 16 amino acids. The V end was cut by 0 bases, the J end by 4 bases, with 15 bases between. The CDR3 bases are TGTGCCAGCAGCTTAGAAAGTCGGGGGGCGATCACTGAAGCTTTCTTT. Translated, it gives CASSLESRGAITEAFF.

This chain uses TRBV5-5 with TRBJ1-4; D is unclear. In germline, CDR1 is SGHKS, CDR2 YYEKEE (reference sequence). CDR3 size: 14 residues. V was pared by 1 base and J by 0 bases, with 4 bases between. CDR3 amino acids: CASSLIATNEKLFF. In DNA, the CDR3 is TGTGCCAGCAGCTTGATTGCAACTAATGAAAAACTGTTTTTT.